The 8 T cell receptor beta chains below come from one sample, sequenced in a study of T cells in narcolepsy. Here immunoSEQ multiplex PCR was the method, and the copy in TCRdb shows in-frame clones only, minus some. The sample carries approximately 38,000 clones, approximately 90% recorded once. Sequencing was done on a sample of CD45RA- memory CD4+ T cells from PBMCs. These receptors were obtained from a human donor with narcolepsy.

J is TRBJ1-3 and V is TRBV7-2; D may be TRBD1 (5 bases). V shed 5 bases and J shed 4 bases, with 12 bases lying between them. The V gene's germline CDR1 is SGHTA and CDR2 FQGNSA. The CDR3 totals 14 residues. Here the CDR3 DNA reads TGTGCCAGCAGCAGACTCGGGGCCGGAAACACCATATATTTT. Its protein is CASSRLGAGNTIYF.

The chain joins TRBV19 to TRBJ1-2; possible D gene TRBD1, 6 bases. Per the germline V gene, CDR1 is LNHDA and CDR2 is SQIVND (reference sequence). The CDR3 sequence is 14 residues long. Trimming left V 7 bases short and J 4 bases short, with 16 bases between. In DNA, the CDR3 is TGTGCCAGTACGCCGGGGGCTCCCCTCTATGGCTACACCTTC. Its protein product is CASTPGAPLYGYTF.

This clone has just a few counts. V is TRBV5-6 and J is TRBJ1-3, with D possibly TRBD1 on 5 matching bases. This CDR3 is 13 amino acids long. Germline-derived CDR1 and CDR2 are SGHDT and YYEEEE. V was trimmed by 4 bases and J by 4 bases, leaving 9 bases between them. CDR3: CASSRQGGNTIYF. Here the CDR3 DNA reads TGTGCCAGCAGCCGGCAGGGAGGAAACACCATATATTTT. Supplemented by reference TRBV5-6 and TRBJ1-3, the full variable domain reads DAGVTQSPTHLIKTRGQQVTLRCSPKSGHDTVSWYQQALGQGPQFIFQYYEEEERQRGNFPDRFSGHQFPNYSSELNVNALLLGDSALYLCASSRQGGNTIYFGEGSWLTVV.

J is TRBJ2-7 and V is TRBV2, with 8 bases aligning to TRBD1. V lost 7 bases, J lost 5 bases, and 10 bases stayed unmatched. Germline-derived CDR1 and CDR2 are SNHLY and FYNNEI. The CDR3 has 14 residues. The CDR3 DNA is TGTGCCAGCAAGCCACAGGGGGGTGGCAACGAGCAGTACTTC. Protein sequence: CASKPQGGGNEQYF.

About this clone: A read error may account for a junction end that differs from germline. The genes are TRBV19 and TRBJ2-5, with 8 bases lining up with TRBD2. The CDR3 has 15 amino acids. Germline CDR1 and CDR2: LNHDA and SQIVND (reference sequence). CDR3 amino acids: CASGILGLGEETQYF. The CDR3 DNA is TGTGCCAGTGGTATCCTGGGACTAGGGGAAGAGACCCAGTACTTC.

The gene calls are TRBV28 and TRBJ2-7; TRBD2 matches 10 bases. The CDR3 has 14 residues. V lost 7 bases and J lost 2; bases outside the gene matches: 5. The germline gives CDR1 MDHEN, CDR2 SYDVKM. Here the CDR3 DNA reads TGTGCCAGCACCTCGGGACTAGCGCCCTACGAGCAGTACTTC. It yields the protein CASTSGLAPYEQYF.

The chain employs TRBV7-3 and TRBJ1-6; D might be TRBD1 (6 bases). The V end was cut by 5 bases, the J end by 7 bases, with 9 bases between. The germline gives CDR1 SGHTA, CDR2 FQGTGA. The CDR3 contains 13 residues. The chain's CDR3 is CASSHTGNSPLHF. The CDR3 DNA is TGTGCCAGCAGCCATACAGGGAATTCACCCCTCCACTTT.

The V and J genes are TRBV7-9 and TRBJ1-3; D is possibly TRBD1 (5 bases). The CDR3 loop spans 15 amino acids. Trimming stripped 5 bases from V and 8 bases from J, with 19 bases between. Germline CDR1 SEHNR, CDR2 FQNEAQ (reference sequence). CDR3 nucleotides: TGTGCCAGCAGCCCCCGGCAGTTCGGGGGAGACACCATATATTTT. The encoded protein is CASSPRQFGGDTIYF.